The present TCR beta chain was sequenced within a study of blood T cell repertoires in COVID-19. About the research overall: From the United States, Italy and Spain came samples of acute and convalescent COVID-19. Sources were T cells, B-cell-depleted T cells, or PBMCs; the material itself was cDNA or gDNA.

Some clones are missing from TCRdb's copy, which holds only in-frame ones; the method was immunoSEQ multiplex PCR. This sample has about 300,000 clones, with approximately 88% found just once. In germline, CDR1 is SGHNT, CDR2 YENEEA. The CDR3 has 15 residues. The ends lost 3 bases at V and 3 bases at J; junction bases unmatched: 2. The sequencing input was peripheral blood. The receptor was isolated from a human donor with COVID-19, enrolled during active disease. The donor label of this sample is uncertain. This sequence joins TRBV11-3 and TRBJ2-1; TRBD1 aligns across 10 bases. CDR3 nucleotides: TGTGCCAGCAGCTTGGGACAGGGGAACTACAATGAGCAGTTCTTC. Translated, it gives CASSLGQGNYNEQFF.